A selection of T cell receptor beta chains follows, all from one sample in a study of beta chain features in type 1 diabetes. The repertoire was sequenced with immunoSEQ multiplex PCR; TCRdb's copy has only in-frame clones and lacks some. The table shows some 250,000 clones, with around 26% occurring only once. Sequencing was done on a sample of central memory CD4+ T cells from blood. These receptors all come from a man between 25 and 39 years old in good health. The CDR3 runs from the conserved cysteine through the conserved F or W. Fields, in order: CDR3 DNA, CDR3 protein, J gene, clone size, D gene, V gene. D genes are given only for firm matches. Size tells how often a clone was seen (once, few, many) or the class of an expanded clone, and some rows leave it out.

cdr3_nt: TGTGCCAGCAGCTTGAAGGACACTGAAGCTTTCTTT; cdr3_aa: CASSLKDTEAFF; j_call: TRBJ1-1; clone_size: -; d_call: -; v_call: TRBV5-6
cdr3_nt: TGTGCCAGCAGGGTCCAGGGCACTGAAGCTTTCTTT; cdr3_aa: CASRVQGTEAFF; j_call: TRBJ1-1; clone_size: -; d_call: -; v_call: TRBV2
cdr3_nt: TGCGCCAGCAGTTCGGGGACCGGGGAGCTGTTTTTT; cdr3_aa: CASSSGTGELFF; j_call: TRBJ2-2; clone_size: -; d_call: -; v_call: TRBV5-1
cdr3_nt: TGTGCCAGCGGGTTTACAGGGAAGGTAGAGACCCAGTACTTC; cdr3_aa: CASGFTGKVETQYF; j_call: TRBJ2-5; clone_size: -; d_call: -; v_call: TRBV7-9
cdr3_nt: TGTGCCAGCAGAAACCGACTAGGACCGCAGTTCTTC; cdr3_aa: CASRNRLGPQFF; j_call: TRBJ2-1; clone_size: -; d_call: -; v_call: TRBV28
cdr3_nt: TGCAGTGCTACAGGGGGCACTGAAGCTTTCTTT; cdr3_aa: CSATGGTEAFF; j_call: TRBJ1-1; clone_size: -; d_call: TRBD1; v_call: TRBV20-1
cdr3_nt: TGTGCCAGCAGCCAAGTTCACGGCTACGAGCAGTACTTC; cdr3_aa: CASSQVHGYEQYF; j_call: TRBJ2-7; clone_size: -; d_call: -; v_call: TRBV14
cdr3_nt: TGTGCCAGCAGCGCCGTGTCGGCTAGCAATGAGCAGTTCTTC; cdr3_aa: CASSAVSASNEQFF; j_call: TRBJ2-1; clone_size: -; d_call: -; v_call: TRBV7-9
cdr3_nt: TGTGCCAGCAGCTTCGCCAGCGGACCCTACGAGCAGTACTTC; cdr3_aa: CASSFASGPYEQYF; j_call: TRBJ2-7; clone_size: -; d_call: -; v_call: TRBV7-2
cdr3_nt: TGTGCCAGCTCACCGGAGATGACCTACAATGAGCAGTTCTTC; cdr3_aa: CASSPEMTYNEQFF; j_call: TRBJ2-1; clone_size: -; d_call: -; v_call: TRBV18
cdr3_nt: TGCGCCAGCAGGCCCAGGGGCTCCTACAATGAGCAGTTCTTC; cdr3_aa: CASRPRGSYNEQFF; j_call: TRBJ2-1; clone_size: -; d_call: -; v_call: TRBV10-2
cdr3_nt: TGTGCCAGCATCGGGCAGAGCTCCTACGAGCAGTACTTC; cdr3_aa: CASIGQSSYEQYF; j_call: TRBJ2-7; clone_size: -; d_call: -; v_call: TRBV27
cdr3_nt: TGTGCCAGCTCCTCAATGGTGGGGGCGCAACTCAATGAGCAGTTCTTC; cdr3_aa: CASSSMVGAQLNEQFF; j_call: TRBJ2-1; clone_size: few; d_call: -; v_call: TRBV18
cdr3_nt: TGCGCCAGCAGCGGATCTCTAGCGGGAGGCTCCTACGAGCAGTACTTC; cdr3_aa: CASSGSLAGGSYEQYF; j_call: TRBJ2-7; clone_size: few; d_call: TRBD2; v_call: TRBV5-1